The rows below give T cell receptor beta chains drawn from one sample of a study of response to subunit inactivated influenza vaccine. TCRdb ran MiXCR on the RT-PCR reads and lists one entry per CDR3 protein. Among 450,000 to 600,000 distinct CDR3 sequences, more than 15% were seen once, and the ten largest hold less than 4%. The source was CD4+ T cells sorted from PBMCs, collected 23 months after vaccination. Receptors originate from a man aged 45-69 years who received an inactivated influenza vaccine. Both conserved end residues are part of each CDR3. The order of the fields is V gene, J gene, D gene, clone size, CDR3 DNA, CDR3 protein. A D gene is named only where the DNA matches it firmly. Rows give clone size only sometimes, using once, few, many, or a class for an expanded clone.

>TRBV10-3|TRBJ2-5|NA|many
TGTGCCATCAGTGAACGACGGAACCAAGAGACCCAGTACTTC
CAISERRNQETQYF
>TRBV7-8|TRBJ2-3|TRBD2|few
TGTGCCAGCGGAACTGGGGCGGGAGGCACAGATACGCAGTATTTT
CASGTGAGGTDTQYF
>TRBV29-1|TRBJ2-3|NA|few
TGCAGCGTTGAAGATCTGAATGATACGCAGTATTTT
CSVEDLNDTQYF
>TRBV7-2|TRBJ2-5|NA|few
TGTGCCAGCAGCTACCAGTGGGAGACCCAGTACTTC
CASSYQWETQYF
>TRBV24-1|TRBJ2-1|NA|NA
TGTGCCACCAGTGATCTTAGGGGAGGAGAGCAGTTCTTC
CATSDLRGGEQFF
>TRBV6-2/TRBV6-3|TRBJ2-4|TRBD2|many
TGTGCCAGCAGTTACTCGGGGGGGTTCATTCAGTACTTC
CASSYSGGFIQYF
>TRBV20-1|TRBJ2-5|NA|NA
TGCAGTGCTAGAGGAACACTGTGGGAGGCGGTACAAGAGACCCAGTACTTC
CSARGTLWEAVQETQYF
>TRBV20-1|TRBJ1-4|TRBD1|NA
TGCAGTGCTAGCCAGGGGGCTAAGGAAAAACTGTTTTTT
CSASQGAKEKLFF
>TRBV7-3|TRBJ2-1|NA|NA
TGTGCCAGCAGCCCCCGGGCTAACCAAAATGAGCAGTTCTTC
CASSPRANQNEQFF
>TRBV16|TRBJ1-5|TRBD1|NA
TGTGCCAGCAGCCGATGGGGACAGGGTATCCAGCCCCAGCATTTT
CASSRWGQGIQPQHF
>TRBV4-3|TRBJ2-3|NA|many
TGCGCCAGCAGCCAAGTTAGGACAGATACGCAGTATTTT
CASSQVRTDTQYF
>TRBV3-1|TRBJ2-7|NA|NA
TGTGCCAGCAGTCAAGCTCAATCATGGAGATACGAGCAGTACTTC
CASSQAQSWRYEQYF
>TRBV7-2|TRBJ2-1|NA|NA
TGTGCCAGCAGCTTACAACAAGGGGCTTACAATGAGCAGTTCTTC
CASSLQQGAYNEQFF
>TRBV28|TRBJ2-3|TRBD2|NA
TGTGCCAGCAAGCGGGGGACTAGCACAGATACGCAGTATTTT
CASKRGTSTDTQYF
>TRBV25-1|TRBJ2-4|NA|NA
TGTGCCAGCAGTGCAACAGGGCGAGGAAACATTCAGTACTTC
CASSATGRGNIQYF
>TRBV20-1|TRBJ1-6|NA|few
TGCAGTGCTAGAGCGGCGGGAGGGAGGAATTCACCCCTCCACTTT
CSARAAGGRNSPLHF
>TRBV7-2|TRBJ1-5|NA|NA
TGTGCCAGCAGCTTAACTTGGGATCAGCCCCAGGATTTT
CASSLTWDQPQDF
>TRBV7-8|TRBJ2-7|NA|many
TGTGCCAGCAGCTTTGATAGCGTCTCCTACGAGCAGTACTTC
CASSFDSVSYEQYF
>TRBV3-1|TRBJ2-2|NA|few
TGTGCCAGCAGCCAGTACCAGGAAGTGGACGGGGAGCTGTTTTTT
CASSQYQEVDGELFF
>TRBV20-1|TRBJ2-7|TRBD2|NA
TGCAGTGCCACCAAGCCCAATGCGGGAGCCTACGAGCAGTACTTC
CSATKPNAGAYEQYF
>TRBV5-1|TRBJ1-2|NA|few
TGCGCCAGCAGCTTGGGGGGAGACACTAACTATGGCTACACCTTC
CASSLGGDTNYGYTF
>TRBV20-1|TRBJ2-1|TRBD2|few
TGCAGTGCCCTGCGGGGGAACTCCTACAATGAGCAGTTCTTC
CSALRGNSYNEQFF
>TRBV18|TRBJ2-4|TRBD1|NA
TGTGCCAGCTCACCACCGTATGCAGGGGGAGTCATTCAGTACTTC
CASSPPYAGGVIQYF
>TRBV2|TRBJ2-3|TRBD2|many
TGTGCCAGCAGTGGAACTAGCGGGATATGTTATTTT
CASSGTSGICYF
>TRBV19|TRBJ2-3|NA|few
TGTGCCAGTAGTATTGGGGTTCAGGCCACAGATACGCAGTATTTT
CASSIGVQATDTQYF
>TRBV4-3|TRBJ1-6|NA|NA
TGCGCCAGCAGCCAAGATCCAGCCTCCAGCTCCTATAATTCACCCCTCCACTTT
CASSQDPASSSYNSPLHF
>TRBV27|TRBJ1-6|NA|few
TGTGCCAGCAGTAACTACCGGAAACATAATTCACCCCTCCACTTT
CASSNYRKHNSPLHF
>TRBV4-1|TRBJ2-3|NA|few
TGCGCCAGCAGCAAGGGGGGGCCCCTAGTGACAGATACGCAGTATTTT
CASSKGGPLVTDTQYF
>TRBV20-1|TRBJ2-1|TRBD2|NA
TGCAGTGCTAGTGCGGAACTAGCGGGAGCTTTCTACAATGAGCAGTTCTTC
CSASAELAGAFYNEQFF
>TRBV7-8|TRBJ2-1|NA|many
TGTGCCAGCAGCCAAGCCTATGAGCAGTTCTTC
CASSQAYEQFF
>TRBV28|TRBJ1-2|NA|NA
TGTGCCAGTACGACAGCGGGCACGAGAGCTAACTATGGCTACACCTTC
CASTTAGTRANYGYTF
>TRBV4-2|TRBJ1-2|TRBD1|NA
TGTGCCAGCAGCCAAGATGGGACAGCTGGCTATGGCTACACCTTC
CASSQDGTAGYGYTF
>TRBV5-1|TRBJ2-1|NA|many
TGCGCCAGCAGCTTGGACAACTACAATGAGCAGTTCTTC
CASSLDNYNEQFF
>TRBV2|TRBJ2-3|TRBD2|NA
TGTGCCAGCAGTGTCGGGGTAGCGGGGTCAGATACGCAGTATTTT
CASSVGVAGSDTQYF
>TRBV12-3/TRBV12-4|TRBJ1-4|NA|many
TGTGCCAGCAGTTTTCCTGGTGAAAAACTGTTTTTT
CASSFPGEKLFF
>TRBV19|TRBJ2-2|TRBD1|few
TGTGCCAGTAAGGACAGGGCCACCGGGGAGCTGTTTTTT
CASKDRATGELFF
>TRBV9|TRBJ2-3|NA|NA
TGTGCCAGCAGCGTAACTACAGCCGGCACAGATACGCAGTATTTT
CASSVTTAGTDTQYF
>TRBV9|TRBJ2-7|TRBD1|NA
TGTGCCAGCAGCGTAGTGGGGACAGGGAACGAGCAGTACTTC
CASSVVGTGNEQYF
>TRBV2|TRBJ2-3|TRBD2|many
TGTGCCAGCAGTGAGCATACGGGAGGAACAGATACGCAGTATTTT
CASSEHTGGTDTQYF
>TRBV10-3|TRBJ1-2|TRBD1|NA
TGTGCCATCACGCTAGGACAGGGAGAGGTCTATGGCTACACCTTC
CAITLGQGEVYGYTF
>TRBV20-1|TRBJ2-2|TRBD2|NA
TGCAGTGCCACGACTAGCCGAAACACCGGGGAGCTGTTTTTT
CSATTSRNTGELFF
>TRBV20-1|TRBJ2-5|NA|few
TGCAGTGCCCAGGTCGGACGCCTCCAAGAGACCCAGTACTTC
CSAQVGRLQETQYF
>TRBV29-1|TRBJ2-5|NA|many
TGCAGCGTTGAATGGGGGGGCCGGGGAGAGACCCAGTACTTC
CSVEWGGRGETQYF
>TRBV12-3/TRBV12-4|TRBJ2-7|NA|many
TGTGCCAGCAGTTTTAACATCTACGAGCAGTACTTC
CASSFNIYEQYF
>TRBV6-2/TRBV6-3|TRBJ2-5|NA|NA
TGTGCCAGCAGACAGTCCTCGCAAGAGACCCAGTACTTC
CASRQSSQETQYF
>TRBV20-1|TRBJ2-1|TRBD2|NA
TGCAGTGCTAGCGGGGGGGCTGACAATGAGCAGTTCTTC
CSASGGADNEQFF
>TRBV5-1|TRBJ2-1|TRBD2|few
TGCGCCAGCAGCTTGTGGGCTAGCGGGGGGAGCTCCTACAATGAGCAGTTCTTC
CASSLWASGGSSYNEQFF
>TRBV10-3|TRBJ2-7|NA|few
TGTGCCATCAGTGAGAGCACTGACTTCTCCTACGAGCAGTACTTC
CAISESTDFSYEQYF
>TRBV10-2|TRBJ2-3|NA|NA
TGCGCCAGCTCTTATGGCTTTTCCACAGATACGCAGTATTTT
CASSYGFSTDTQYF
>TRBV14|TRBJ2-5|TRBD2|few
TGTGCCAGCAGCCAACCACTAGCGGGAGTTGAGACCCAGTACTTC
CASSQPLAGVETQYF
>TRBV11-2|TRBJ2-2|TRBD1|few
TGTGCCAGCAGCTCGTACAGGGGAAAGCACGGGGAGCTGTTTTTT
CASSSYRGKHGELFF
>TRBV5-1|TRBJ2-6|TRBD1|few
TGCGCCAGCAGCTTGGTCCGGGACAGGGGAAGTTTCGATGGGGCCAACGTCCTGACTTTC
CASSLVRDRGSFDGANVLTF
>TRBV12-3/TRBV12-4|TRBJ2-2|NA|few
TGTGCCAGCAGGGTCTGGTCATTCCAGGGCTGGTCCGGGGAGCTGTTTTTT
CASRVWSFQGWSGELFF
>TRBV5-1|TRBJ2-5|TRBD1|few
TGCGCCAGCGGTCGGACAGGACAAGAGACCCAGTACTTC
CASGRTGQETQYF
>TRBV20-1|TRBJ2-5|NA|NA
TGCAGTGCTCTAGACACGGAGACCCAGTACTTC
CSALDTETQYF
>TRBV10-3|TRBJ2-5|NA|few
TGTGCCACTCGTGACGCGGCCCAAGAGACCCAGTACTTC
CATRDAAQETQYF
>TRBV6-5|TRBJ2-4|NA|few
TGTGCCAGCAAGGGAACCAAAAACATTCAGTACTTC
CASKGTKNIQYF
>TRBV3-1|TRBJ2-7|TRBD1|NA
TGTGCCAGCAGCCCCGACAGGGATGTCAACGAGCAGTACTTC
CASSPDRDVNEQYF
>TRBV29-1|TRBJ1-1|NA|few
TGCAGCGTTGACGCGAGGAACACTGAAGCTTTCTTT
CSVDARNTEAFF
>TRBV20-1|TRBJ2-2|NA|many
TGCAGTGCTGAGGGGCGGACCGGGGAGCTGTTTTTT
CSAEGRTGELFF